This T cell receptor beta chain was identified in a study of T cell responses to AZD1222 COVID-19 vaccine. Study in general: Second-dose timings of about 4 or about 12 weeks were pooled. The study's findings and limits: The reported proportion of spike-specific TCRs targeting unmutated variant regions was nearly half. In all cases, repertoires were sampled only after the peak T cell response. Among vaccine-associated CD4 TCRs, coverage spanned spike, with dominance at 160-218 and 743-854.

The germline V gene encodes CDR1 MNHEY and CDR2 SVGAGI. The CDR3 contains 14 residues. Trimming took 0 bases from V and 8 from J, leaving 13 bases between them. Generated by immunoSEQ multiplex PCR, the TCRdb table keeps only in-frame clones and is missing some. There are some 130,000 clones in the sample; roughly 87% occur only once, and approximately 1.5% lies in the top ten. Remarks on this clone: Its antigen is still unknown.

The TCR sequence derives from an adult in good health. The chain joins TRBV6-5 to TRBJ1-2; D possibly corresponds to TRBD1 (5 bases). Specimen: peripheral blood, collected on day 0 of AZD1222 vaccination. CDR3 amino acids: CASSYSGGSRGYTF. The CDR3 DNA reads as TGTGCCAGCAGTTACTCTGGGGGGTCTCGGGGCTACACCTTC.